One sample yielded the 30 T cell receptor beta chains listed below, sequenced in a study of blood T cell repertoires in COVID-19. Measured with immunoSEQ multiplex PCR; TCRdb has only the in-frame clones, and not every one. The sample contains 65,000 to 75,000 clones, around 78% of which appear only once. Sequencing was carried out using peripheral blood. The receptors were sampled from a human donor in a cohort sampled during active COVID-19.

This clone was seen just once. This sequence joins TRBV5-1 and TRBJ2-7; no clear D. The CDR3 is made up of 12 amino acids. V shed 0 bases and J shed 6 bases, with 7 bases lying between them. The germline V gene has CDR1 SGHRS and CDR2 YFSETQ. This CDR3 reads CASSLASGEQYF. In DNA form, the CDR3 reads TGCGCCAGCAGCTTGGCCTCGGGCGAGCAGTACTTC.

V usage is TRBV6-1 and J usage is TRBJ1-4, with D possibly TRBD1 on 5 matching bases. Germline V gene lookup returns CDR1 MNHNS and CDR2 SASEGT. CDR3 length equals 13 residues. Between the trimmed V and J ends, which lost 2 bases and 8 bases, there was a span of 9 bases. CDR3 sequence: CASSESGVEKLFF. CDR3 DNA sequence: TGTGCCAGCAGTGAATCGGGGGTAGAAAAACTGTTTTTT.

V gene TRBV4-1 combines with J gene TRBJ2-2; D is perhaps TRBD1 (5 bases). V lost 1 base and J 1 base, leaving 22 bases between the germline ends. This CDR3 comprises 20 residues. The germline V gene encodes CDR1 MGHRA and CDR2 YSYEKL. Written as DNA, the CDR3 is TGCGCCAGCAGCCAAGCTCCTCAGGTGGGGCTCCTTGGGAACACCGGGGAGCTGTTTTTT. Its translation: CASSQAPQVGLLGNTGELFF.

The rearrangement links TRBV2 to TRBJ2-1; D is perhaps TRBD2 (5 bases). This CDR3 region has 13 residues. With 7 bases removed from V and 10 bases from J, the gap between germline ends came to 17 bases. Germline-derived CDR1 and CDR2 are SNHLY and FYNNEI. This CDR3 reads CASKTTRLGEQFF. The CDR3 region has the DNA TGTGCCAGCAAGACAACTAGGCTAGGAGAGCAGTTCTTC.

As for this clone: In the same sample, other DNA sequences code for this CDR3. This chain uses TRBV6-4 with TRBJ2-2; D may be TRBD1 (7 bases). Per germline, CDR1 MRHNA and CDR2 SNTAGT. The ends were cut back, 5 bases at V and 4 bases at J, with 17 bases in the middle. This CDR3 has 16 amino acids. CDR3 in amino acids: CASSKEGAGSTGELFF. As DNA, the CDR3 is TGTGCCAGCAGTAAGGAGGGGGCGGGCAGCACCGGGGAGCTGTTTTTT.

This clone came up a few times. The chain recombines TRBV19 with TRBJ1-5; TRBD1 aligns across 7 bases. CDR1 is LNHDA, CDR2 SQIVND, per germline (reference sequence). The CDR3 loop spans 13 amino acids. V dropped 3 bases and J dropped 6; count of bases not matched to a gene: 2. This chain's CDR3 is CASSMQGGQPQHF. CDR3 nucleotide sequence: TGTGCCAGTAGTATGCAGGGGGGTCAGCCCCAGCATTTT.

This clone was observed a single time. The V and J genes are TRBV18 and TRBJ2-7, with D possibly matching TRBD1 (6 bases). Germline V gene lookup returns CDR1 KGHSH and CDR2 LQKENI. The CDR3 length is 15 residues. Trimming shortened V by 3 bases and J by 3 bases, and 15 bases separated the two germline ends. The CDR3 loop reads CASSPKSRDNYEQYF. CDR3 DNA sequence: TGTGCCAGCTCACCGAAGTCCCGGGACAACTACGAGCAGTACTTC.

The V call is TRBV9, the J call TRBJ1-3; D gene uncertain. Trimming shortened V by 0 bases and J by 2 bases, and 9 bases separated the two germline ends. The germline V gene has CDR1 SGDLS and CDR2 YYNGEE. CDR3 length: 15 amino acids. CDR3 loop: CASSVATGAGNTIYF. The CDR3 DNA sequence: TGTGCCAGCAGCGTAGCTACCGGGGCTGGAAACACCATATATTTT.

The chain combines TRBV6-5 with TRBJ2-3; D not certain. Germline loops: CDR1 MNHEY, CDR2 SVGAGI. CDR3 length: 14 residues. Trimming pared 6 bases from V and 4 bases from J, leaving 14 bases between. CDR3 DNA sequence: TGTGCCAGCAGCCTACAGTATTGGGCAGATACGCAGTATTTT. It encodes CASSLQYWADTQYF.

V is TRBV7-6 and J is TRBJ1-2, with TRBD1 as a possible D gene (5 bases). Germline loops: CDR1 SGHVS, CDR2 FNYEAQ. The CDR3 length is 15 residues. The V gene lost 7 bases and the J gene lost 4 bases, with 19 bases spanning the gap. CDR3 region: CASNPGLPLIYGYTF. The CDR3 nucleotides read TGTGCCAGCAACCCGGGACTGCCCCTGATCTATGGCTACACCTTC.

The chain's CDR3 is CSVELGNTIYF. CDR3 coding DNA: TGCAGCGTTGAATTAGGAAACACCATATATTTT. The genes are TRBV29-1 and TRBJ1-3; D remains ambiguous. V was cut by 2 bases and J by 4 bases, with 3 bases left in between. This CDR3 has 11 amino acids. The germline CDR1 and CDR2 sequences are SQVTM and ANQGSEA.

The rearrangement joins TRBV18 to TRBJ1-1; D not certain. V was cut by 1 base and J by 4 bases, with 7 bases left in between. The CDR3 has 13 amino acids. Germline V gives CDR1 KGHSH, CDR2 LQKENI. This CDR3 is CASSPLTGTEAFF. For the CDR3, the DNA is TGTGCCAGCTCACCACTGACGGGCACTGAAGCTTTCTTT.

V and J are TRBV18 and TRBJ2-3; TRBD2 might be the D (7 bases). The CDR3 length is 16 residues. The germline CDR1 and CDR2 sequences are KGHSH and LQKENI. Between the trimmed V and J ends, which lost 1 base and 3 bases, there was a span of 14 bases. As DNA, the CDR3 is TGTGCCAGCTCACCACTCGCGGGGGCTGGGACAGATACGCAGTATTTT. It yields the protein CASSPLAGAGTDTQYF.

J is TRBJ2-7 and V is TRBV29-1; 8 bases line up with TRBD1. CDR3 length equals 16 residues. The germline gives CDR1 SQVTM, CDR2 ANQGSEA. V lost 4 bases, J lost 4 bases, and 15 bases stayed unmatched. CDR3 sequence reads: CSVGGPGQGKMYEQYF. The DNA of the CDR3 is TGCAGCGTTGGGGGCCCCGGACAGGGAAAGATGTACGAGCAGTACTTC.

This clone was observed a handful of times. The chain's CDR3 is CASRSGDYNEQFF. The CDR3 DNA reads as TGTGCCAGCAGAAGCGGTGATTACAATGAGCAGTTCTTC. The chain links TRBV6-5 to TRBJ2-1, with D perhaps TRBD2 (5 bases). Trimming stripped 6 bases from V and 4 bases from J, with 10 bases between. The CDR3 is 13 amino acids. Germline lookup yields CDR1 MNHEY and CDR2 SVGAGI.

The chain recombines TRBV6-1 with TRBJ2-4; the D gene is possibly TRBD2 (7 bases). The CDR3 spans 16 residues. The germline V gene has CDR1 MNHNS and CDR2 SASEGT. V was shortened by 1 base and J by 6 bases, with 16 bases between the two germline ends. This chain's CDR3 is CASSEGARGEGNIQYF. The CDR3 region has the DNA TGTGCCAGCAGTGAAGGGGCTAGGGGGGAGGGAAACATTCAGTACTTC.

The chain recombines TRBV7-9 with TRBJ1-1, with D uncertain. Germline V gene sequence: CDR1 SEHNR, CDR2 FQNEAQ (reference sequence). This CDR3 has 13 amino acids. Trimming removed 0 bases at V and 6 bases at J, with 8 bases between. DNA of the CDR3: TGTGCCAGCAGCTTAGCCGGGGTATCTGAAGCTTTCTTT. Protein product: CASSLAGVSEAFF.

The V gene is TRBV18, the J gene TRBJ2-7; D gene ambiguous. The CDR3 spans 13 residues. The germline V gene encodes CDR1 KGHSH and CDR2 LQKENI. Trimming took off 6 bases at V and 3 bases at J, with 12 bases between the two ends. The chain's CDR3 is CASSPPGDYEQYF. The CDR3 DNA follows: TGTGCCAGCTCGCCTCCAGGTGACTACGAGCAGTACTTC. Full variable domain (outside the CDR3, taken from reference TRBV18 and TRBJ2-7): NAGVMQNPRHLVRRRGQEARLRCSPMKGHSHVYWYRQLPEEGLKFMVYLQKENIIDESGMPKERFSAEFPKEGPSILRIQQVVRGDSAAYFCASSPPGDYEQYFGPGTRLTVT.

DNA of the CDR3: TGTGCCAGCAGCCAGGGACAGAGCTCCTACGAGCAGTACTTC. Its protein product is CASSQGQSSYEQYF. The chain carries TRBV11-3 and TRBJ2-7, with 7 bases lining up with TRBD1. In germline, CDR1 is SGHNT, CDR2 YENEEA. V was pared by 5 bases and J by 0 bases, with 4 bases of the junction left unmatched. This CDR3 region has 14 residues. The full variable domain, with the rest looked up from reference TRBV11-3 and TRBJ2-7, is EAGVVQSPRYKIIEKKQPVAFWCNPISGHNTLYWYLQNLGQGPELLIRYENEEAVDDSQLPKDRFSAERLKGVDSTLKIQPAELGDSAVYLCASSQGQSSYEQYFGPGTRLTVT.

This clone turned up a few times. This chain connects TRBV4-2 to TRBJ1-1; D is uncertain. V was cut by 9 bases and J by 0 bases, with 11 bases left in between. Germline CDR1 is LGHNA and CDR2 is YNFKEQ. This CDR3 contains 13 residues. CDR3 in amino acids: CASQLGVNTEAFF. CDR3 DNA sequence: TGTGCCAGTCAGCTCGGGGTGAACACTGAAGCTTTCTTT.

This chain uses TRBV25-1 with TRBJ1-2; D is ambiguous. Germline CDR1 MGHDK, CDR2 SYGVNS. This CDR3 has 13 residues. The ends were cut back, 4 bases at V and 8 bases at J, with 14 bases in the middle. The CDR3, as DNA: TGTGCCAGCAGTGCCCCACAACCCGGGGGCTACACCTTC. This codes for CASSAPQPGGYTF.

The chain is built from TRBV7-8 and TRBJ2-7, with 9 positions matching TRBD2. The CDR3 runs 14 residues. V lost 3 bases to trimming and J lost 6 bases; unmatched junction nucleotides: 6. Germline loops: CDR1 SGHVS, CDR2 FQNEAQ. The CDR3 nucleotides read TGTGCCAGCAGCTTGGCTAGCGGGACCCTCGAGCAGTACTTC. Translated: CASSLASGTLEQYF.

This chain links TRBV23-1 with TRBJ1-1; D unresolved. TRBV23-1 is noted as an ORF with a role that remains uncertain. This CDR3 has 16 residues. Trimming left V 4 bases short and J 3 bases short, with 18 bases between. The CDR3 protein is CASSLYGREFHTEAFF. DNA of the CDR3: TGCGCCAGCAGTCTGTACGGTCGTGAATTTCACACTGAAGCTTTCTTT.

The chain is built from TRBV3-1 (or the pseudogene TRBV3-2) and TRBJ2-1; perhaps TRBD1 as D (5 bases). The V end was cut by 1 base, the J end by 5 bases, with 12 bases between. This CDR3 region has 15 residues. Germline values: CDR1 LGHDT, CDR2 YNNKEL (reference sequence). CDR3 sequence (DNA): TGTGCCAGCAGCCAAGGACGTTCAGGGAACAATGAGCAGTTCTTC. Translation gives CASSQGRSGNNEQFF.

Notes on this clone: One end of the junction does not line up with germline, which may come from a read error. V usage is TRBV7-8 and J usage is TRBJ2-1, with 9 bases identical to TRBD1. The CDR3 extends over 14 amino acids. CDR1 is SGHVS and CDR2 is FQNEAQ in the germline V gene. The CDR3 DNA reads TGTGCCAGCAGCGATCGGGACAGGGACAAGGAGCAGTTCTTC. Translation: CASSDRDRDKEQFF.

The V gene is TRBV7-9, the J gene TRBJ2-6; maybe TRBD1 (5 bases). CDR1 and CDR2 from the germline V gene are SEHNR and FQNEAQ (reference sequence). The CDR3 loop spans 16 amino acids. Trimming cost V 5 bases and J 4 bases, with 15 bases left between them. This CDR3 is CASSRFTGSGANVLTF. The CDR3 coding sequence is TGTGCCAGCAGCCGATTTACAGGTTCCGGGGCCAACGTCCTGACTTTC.

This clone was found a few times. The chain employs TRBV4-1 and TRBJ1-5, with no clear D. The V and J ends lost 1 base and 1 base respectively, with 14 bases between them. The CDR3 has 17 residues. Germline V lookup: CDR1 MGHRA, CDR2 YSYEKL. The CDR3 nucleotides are TGCGCCAGCAGCCAAGTGGTCGGGGTTGGGAGCAATCAGCCCCAGCATTTT. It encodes CASSQVVGVGSNQPQHF.

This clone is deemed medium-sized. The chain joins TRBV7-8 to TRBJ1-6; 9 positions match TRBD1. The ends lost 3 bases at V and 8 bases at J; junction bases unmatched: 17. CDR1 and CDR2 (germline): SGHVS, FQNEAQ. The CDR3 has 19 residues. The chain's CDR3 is CASSLVVGQGATGDSPLHF. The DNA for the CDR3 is TGTGCCAGCAGCTTGGTGGTGGGACAGGGCGCTACGGGGGATTCACCCCTCCACTTT.

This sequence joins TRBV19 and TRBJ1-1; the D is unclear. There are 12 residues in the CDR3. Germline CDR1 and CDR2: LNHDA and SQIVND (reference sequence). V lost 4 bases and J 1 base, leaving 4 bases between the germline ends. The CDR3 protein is CASSSRNTEAFF. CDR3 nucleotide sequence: TGTGCCAGTAGTAGCAGGAACACTGAAGCTTTCTTT.

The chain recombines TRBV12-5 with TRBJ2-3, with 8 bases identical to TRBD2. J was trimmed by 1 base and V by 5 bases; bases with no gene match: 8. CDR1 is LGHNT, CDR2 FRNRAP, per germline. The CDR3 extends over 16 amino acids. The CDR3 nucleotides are TGTGCTAGTGGTGCCACTAGCGGTTCTGGCACAGATACGCAGTATTTT. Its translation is CASGATSGSGTDTQYF.